These 8 T cell receptor beta chains came from one sample sequenced in a study of response to subunit inactivated influenza vaccine. MiXCR, applied by TCRdb to the RT-PCR reads, yields one record per CDR3 protein. The sample records 750,000 to 850,000 distinct CDR3 sequences, less than 20% being singletons. This sample comprised PBMCs from blood, obtained 4 to 6 days after vaccination. Receptors originate from a man aged 50 to 59 who received an inactivated influenza vaccine.

This clonotype came up many times. The chain links TRBV12-3 or TRBV12-4 to TRBJ2-3; D call uncertain. Trimming pared 7 bases from V and 0 bases from J, leaving 5 bases between. The CDR3 covers 12 residues. CDR3 sequence: CASTPSTDTQYF. The CDR3, as DNA: TGTGCCAGCACCCCGAGCACAGATACGCAGTATTTT.

This clonotype was detected many times. This rearrangement joins TRBV27 to TRBJ1-5; no clear D gene. The CDR3 length is 13 residues. V dropped 3 bases and J dropped 0 bases, with 3 bases sitting between them. Germline V gives CDR1 MNHEY, CDR2 SMNVEV (reference sequence). Here the CDR3 reads CASSFYSNQPQHF. The CDR3 nucleotides are TGTGCCAGCAGTTTTTATAGCAATCAGCCCCAGCATTTT.

CDR3 in amino acids: CSAREEGLAGNTIYF. In nucleotides, the CDR3 is TGCAGTGCTAGAGAAGAGGGGCTGGCTGGAAACACCATATATTTT. The chain has TRBV20-1 and TRBJ1-3, with D possibly being TRBD1 (5 bases). V shed 0 bases and J shed 2 bases, with 11 bases lying between them. Germline V gene data show CDR1 as DFQATT and CDR2 as SNEGSKA (reference sequence). The CDR3 covers 15 residues.

The chain has TRBV3-1 and TRBJ2-7; D is unresolved. Germline V gene lookup returns CDR1 LGHDT and CDR2 YNNKEL (reference sequence). Trimming took off 1 base at V and 0 bases at J, with 10 bases between the two ends. This CDR3 spans 15 amino acids. CDR3 nucleotides: TGTGCCAGCAGCCAAGTGTGGACGGGCTCCTACGAGCAGTACTTC. It encodes CASSQVWTGSYEQYF.

This rearrangement joins TRBV6-1 to TRBJ1-1, with unresolved D. V lost 0 bases and J 3 bases, leaving 8 bases between the germline ends. The CDR3 sequence is 14 residues long. The germline V gene encodes CDR1 MNHNS and CDR2 SASEGT. CDR3: CASSEAGRYTEAFF. CDR3 nucleotide sequence: TGTGCCAGCAGTGAAGCCGGACGGTACACTGAAGCTTTCTTT.

V is TRBV29-1 and J is TRBJ2-2; D ambiguous. The CDR3 is 12 amino acids. Germline V gives CDR1 SQVTM, CDR2 ANQGSEA. The V and J ends lost 8 bases and 8 bases respectively, with 15 bases between them. The CDR3 region is CSCEWAGGELFF. CDR3 in DNA: TGCAGCTGCGAATGGGCTGGGGGGGAGCTGTTTTTT.

The genes are TRBV5-1 and TRBJ2-2; TRBD1 is a possible D gene (6 bases). Germline CDR1 SGHRS, CDR2 YFSETQ. The CDR3 has 14 residues. V lost 9 bases and J 0 bases, leaving 12 bases between the germline ends. The CDR3 is CATRQESNTGELFF. The CDR3 DNA reads as TGCGCCACCCGACAGGAATCGAACACCGGGGAGCTGTTTTTT.

J is TRBJ1-5 and V is TRBV20-1, with a tentative D call TRBD1 (6 bases). The V gene lost 5 bases and the J gene lost 0 bases, with 20 bases spanning the gap. The germline CDR1 and CDR2 sequences are DFQATT and SNEGSKA (reference sequence). This CDR3 comprises 17 residues. The CDR3 loop reads CSAPPDRIFDSNQPQHF. DNA of the CDR3: TGCAGTGCTCCCCCCGACAGGATCTTCGATAGCAATCAGCCCCAGCATTTT.